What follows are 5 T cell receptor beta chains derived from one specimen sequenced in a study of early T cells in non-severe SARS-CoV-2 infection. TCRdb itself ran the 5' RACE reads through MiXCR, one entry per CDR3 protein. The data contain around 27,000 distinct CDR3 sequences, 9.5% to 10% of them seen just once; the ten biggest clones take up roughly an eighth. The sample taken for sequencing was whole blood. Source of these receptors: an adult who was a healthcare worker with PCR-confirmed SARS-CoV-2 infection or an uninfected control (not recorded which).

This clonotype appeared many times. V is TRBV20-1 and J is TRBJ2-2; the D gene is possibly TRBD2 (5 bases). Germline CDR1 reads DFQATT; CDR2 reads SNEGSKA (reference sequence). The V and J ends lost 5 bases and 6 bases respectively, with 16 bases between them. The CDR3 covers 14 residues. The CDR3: CSAPAERVAGELFF. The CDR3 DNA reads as TGCAGTGCTCCGGCGGAGAGGGTTGCCGGGGAGCTGTTTTTT.

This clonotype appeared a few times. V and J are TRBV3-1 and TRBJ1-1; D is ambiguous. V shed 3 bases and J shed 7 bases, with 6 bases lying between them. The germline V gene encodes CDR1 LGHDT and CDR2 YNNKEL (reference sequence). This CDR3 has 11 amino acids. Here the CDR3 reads CASSHINEAFF. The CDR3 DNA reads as TGTGCCAGCAGCCATATCAATGAAGCTTTCTTT. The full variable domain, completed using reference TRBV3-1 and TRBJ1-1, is DTAVSQTPKYLVTQMGNDKSIKCEQNLGHDTMYWYKQDSKKFLKIMFSYNNKELIINETVPNRFSPKSPDKAHLNLHINSLELGDSAVYFCASSHINEAFFGQGTRLTVV.

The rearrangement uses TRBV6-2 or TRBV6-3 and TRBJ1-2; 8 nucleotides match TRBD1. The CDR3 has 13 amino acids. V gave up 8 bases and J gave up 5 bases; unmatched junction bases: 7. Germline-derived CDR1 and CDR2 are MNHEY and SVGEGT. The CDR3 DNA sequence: TGTGCCAGCTCCGACAGGGGTCGATATGGCTACACCTTC. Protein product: CASSDRGRYGYTF.

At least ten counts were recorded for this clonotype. The CDR3 spells CASSSQTPEKLFF. Here the CDR3 DNA reads TGTGCCAGCAGTTCTCAGACACCAGAAAAACTGTTTTTT. This rearrangement joins TRBV6-2 or TRBV6-3 to TRBJ1-4; D gene ambiguous. Trimming shortened V by 4 bases and J by 8 bases, and 11 bases separated the two germline ends. CDR1 is MNHEY, CDR2 SVGEGT, per germline. This CDR3 is 13 amino acids long.

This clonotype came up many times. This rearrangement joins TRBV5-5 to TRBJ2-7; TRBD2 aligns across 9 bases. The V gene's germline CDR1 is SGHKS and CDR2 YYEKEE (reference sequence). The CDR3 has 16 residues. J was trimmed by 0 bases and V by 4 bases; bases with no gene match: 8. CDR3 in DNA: TGTGCCAGCAGCACGATTAGCGGGGGAACCTCCTACGAGCAGTACTTC. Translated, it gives CASSTISGGTSYEQYF. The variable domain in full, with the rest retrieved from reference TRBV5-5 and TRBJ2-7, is DAGVTQSPTHLIKTRGQQVTLRCSPISGHKSVSWYQQVLGQGPQFIFQYYEKEERGRGNFPDRFSARQFPNYSSELNVNALLLGDSALYLCASSTISGGTSYEQYFGPGTRLTVT.